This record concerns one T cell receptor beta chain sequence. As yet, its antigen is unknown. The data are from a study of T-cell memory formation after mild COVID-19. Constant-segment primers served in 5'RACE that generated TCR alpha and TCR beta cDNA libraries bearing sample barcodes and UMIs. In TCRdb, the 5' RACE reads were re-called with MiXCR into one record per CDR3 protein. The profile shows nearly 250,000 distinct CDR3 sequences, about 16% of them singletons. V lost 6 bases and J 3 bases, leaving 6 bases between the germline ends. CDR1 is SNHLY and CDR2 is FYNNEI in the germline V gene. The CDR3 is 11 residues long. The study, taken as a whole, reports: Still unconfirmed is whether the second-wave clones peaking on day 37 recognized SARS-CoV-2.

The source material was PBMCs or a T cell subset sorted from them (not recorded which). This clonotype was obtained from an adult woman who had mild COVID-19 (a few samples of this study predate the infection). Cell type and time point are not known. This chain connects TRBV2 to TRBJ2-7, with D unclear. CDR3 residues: CASRSYYEQYF. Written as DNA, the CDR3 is TGTGCCAGCAGGAGCTACTACGAGCAGTACTTC. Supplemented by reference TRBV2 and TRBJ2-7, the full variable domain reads EPEVTQTPSHQVTQMGQEVILRCVPISNHLYFYWYRQILGQKVEFLVSFYNNEISEKSEIFDDQFSVERPDGSNFTLKIRSTKLEDSAMYFCASRSYYEQYFGPGTRLTVT.